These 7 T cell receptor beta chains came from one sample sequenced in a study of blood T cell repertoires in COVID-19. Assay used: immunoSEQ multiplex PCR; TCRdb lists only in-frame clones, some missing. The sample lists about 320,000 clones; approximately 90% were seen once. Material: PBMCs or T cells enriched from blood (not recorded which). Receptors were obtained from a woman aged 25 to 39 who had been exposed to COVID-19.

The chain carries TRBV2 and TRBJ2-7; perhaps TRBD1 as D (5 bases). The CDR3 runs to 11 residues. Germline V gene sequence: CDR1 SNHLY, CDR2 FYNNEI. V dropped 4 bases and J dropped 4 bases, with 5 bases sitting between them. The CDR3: CASSAGYEQYF. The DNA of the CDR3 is TGTGCCAGCAGTGCAGGGTACGAGCAGTACTTC.

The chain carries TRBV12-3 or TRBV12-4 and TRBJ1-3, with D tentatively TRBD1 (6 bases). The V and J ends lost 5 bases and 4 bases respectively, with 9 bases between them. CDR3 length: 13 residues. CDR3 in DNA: TGTGCCAGCAGTAAAACAGGGGGAAACACCATATATTTT. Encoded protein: CASSKTGGNTIYF.

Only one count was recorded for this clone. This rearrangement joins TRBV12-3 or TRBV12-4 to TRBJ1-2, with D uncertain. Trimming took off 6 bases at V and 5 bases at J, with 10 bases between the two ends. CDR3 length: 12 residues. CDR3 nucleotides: TGTGCCAGCAGCCTGAACGGGTATGGCTACACCTTC. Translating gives CASSLNGYGYTF.

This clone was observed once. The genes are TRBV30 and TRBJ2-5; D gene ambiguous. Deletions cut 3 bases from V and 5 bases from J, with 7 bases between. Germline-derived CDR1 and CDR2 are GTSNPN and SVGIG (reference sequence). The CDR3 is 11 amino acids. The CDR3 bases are TGTGCCTGGAGCTTTCTGGAGACCCAGTACTTC. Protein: CAWSFLETQYF.

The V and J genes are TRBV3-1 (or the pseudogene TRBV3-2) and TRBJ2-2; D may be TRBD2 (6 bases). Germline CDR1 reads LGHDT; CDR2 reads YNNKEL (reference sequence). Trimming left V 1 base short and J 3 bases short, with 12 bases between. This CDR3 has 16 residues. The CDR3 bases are TGTGCCAGCAGCCAAGTCCGGGGGTATGACACCGGGGAGCTGTTTTTT. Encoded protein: CASSQVRGYDTGELFF.

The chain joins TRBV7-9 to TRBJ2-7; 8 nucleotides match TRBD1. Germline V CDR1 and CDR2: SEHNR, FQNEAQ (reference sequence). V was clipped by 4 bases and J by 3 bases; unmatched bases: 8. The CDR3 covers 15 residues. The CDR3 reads CASSSDRGLSYEQYF. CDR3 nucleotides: TGTGCCAGCAGCTCCGACAGGGGCCTCAGCTACGAGCAGTACTTC.

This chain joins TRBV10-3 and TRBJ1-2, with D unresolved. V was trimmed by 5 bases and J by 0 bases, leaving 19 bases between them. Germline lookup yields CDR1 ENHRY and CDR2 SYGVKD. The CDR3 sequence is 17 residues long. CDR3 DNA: TGTGCCATCAGTCCCCGGGGTGACGGCAGATCTAACTATGGCTACACCTTC. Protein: CAISPRGDGRSNYGYTF.